The 32 T cell receptor beta chains listed next were all sequenced from one sample in a study of blood T cells in healthy people across ages. A J-beta primer mix and a sample-barcoded 5' primer were used in a second PCR of roughly 7 to 12 cycles. TCRdb re-derived calls from the 5' RACE reads in MiXCR, one entry per CDR3 protein. Of over 700,000 distinct CDR3 sequences detected, approximately 25% appear once; the ten largest clones hold 9.4%. This same sample was also part of a study on T cells of mothers and their children.

The sequencing input was blood. The receptors stem from a boy between 10 and 17 years old in good health.

The V call is TRBV19, the J call TRBJ1-4; no firm D call. Trimming removed 7 bases at V and 8 bases at J, with 20 bases between. The V gene's germline CDR1 is LNHDA and CDR2 SQIVND (reference sequence). The CDR3 contains 15 residues. The CDR3 nucleotides read TGTGCCAGTAATGGCAAGAACGTCGTCTGGGAAAAACTGTTTTTT. Encoded protein: CASNGKNVVWEKLFF. The complete variable domain, with remaining parts taken from reference TRBV19 and TRBJ1-4, reads DGGITQSPKYLFRKEGQNVTLSCEQNLNHDAMYWYRQDPGQGLRLIYYSQIVNDFQKGDIAEGYSVSREKKESFPLTVTSAQKNPTAFYLCASNGKNVVWEKLFFGSGTQLSVL.

The V call is TRBV3-1, the J call TRBJ2-7, with D maybe TRBD2 (5 bases). Trimming removed 2 bases from V and 6 bases from J, with 8 bases in between. The CDR3 extends over 12 amino acids. CDR1 is LGHDT, CDR2 YNNKEL, per germline (reference sequence). The CDR3 loop is CASSQLGSEQYF. In DNA, the CDR3 is TGTGCCAGCAGCCAATTGGGGAGCGAGCAGTACTTC.

The gene calls are TRBV4-1 and TRBJ2-5; D is perhaps TRBD2 (6 bases). The J call is doubtful: the DNA matches TRBJ2-7 better. CDR1 and CDR2 from the germline V gene are MGHRA and YSYEKL. The CDR3 has 17 residues. DNA of the CDR3: TGCGCCAGCAGCCAAGATCATCGGGGGTGGCGGGGCTACGAGCAGTACTTC. This sequence encodes CASSQDHRGWRGYEQYF.

On this clonotype itself: A junction boundary mismatches the germline segment, possibly from a read error. V gene TRBV12-5 combines with J gene TRBJ2-7; a weak D match, TRBD2 (6 bases). Germline V gene data show CDR1 as LGHNT and CDR2 as FRNRAP. The CDR3 extends over 15 amino acids. The CDR3 DNA reads TGTGCTAGTGGTTTGGCCGGGACTTTTAACTACGAGCAGTGCTTC. As protein: CASGLAGTFNYEQCF.

This clonotype was observed a handful of times. The rearrangement joins TRBV6-1 to TRBJ2-7, with 11 positions matching TRBD2. Germline trimming cut 5 bases from V and 6 bases from J; bases unmatched to any gene: 6. Germline-derived CDR1 and CDR2 are MNHNS and SASEGT. This CDR3 comprises 14 residues. CDR3 amino acids: CASSTSGSLAEQYF. In DNA form, the CDR3 reads TGTGCCAGCAGTACTAGCGGGAGTCTTGCCGAGCAGTACTTC.

The chain joins TRBV29-1 to TRBJ2-7; D remains ambiguous. CDR3 length: 13 amino acids. Germline V CDR1 and CDR2: SQVTM, ANQGSEA. Trimming removed 3 bases at V and 0 bases at J, with 9 bases between. The CDR3 is CSVDGGSSYEQYF. As DNA, the CDR3 is TGCAGCGTTGACGGCGGAAGCTCCTACGAGCAGTACTTC.

This clonotype was counted a few times. This chain joins TRBV6-1 and TRBJ2-5, with a weak D call TRBD2 (6 bases). There are 16 residues in the CDR3. Germline CDR1 and CDR2: MNHNS and SASEGT. V was clipped by 2 bases and J by 5 bases, with 18 bases between them. The CDR3 coding sequence is TGTGCCAGCAGTGAAAGAATTGGGGGGTTTGGGGAGACCCAGTACTTC. It specifies CASSERIGGFGETQYF.

This clonotype was recorded a few times. This chain uses TRBV7-2 with TRBJ2-3, with D uncertain. The V end was cut by 4 bases, the J end by 0 bases, with 14 bases between. The CDR3 extends over 16 amino acids. Germline loops: CDR1 SGHTA, CDR2 FQGNSA. CDR3 in DNA: TGTGCCAGCAGCTCTGAGGCGGCAGCTAGCACAGATACGCAGTATTTT. It encodes CASSSEAAASTDTQYF.

This sequence joins TRBV18 and TRBJ2-1, with 11 bases matching TRBD2. The J call may be faulty, since TRBJ2-7 better matches the DNA end. There are 15 residues in the CDR3. CDR1 and CDR2 from the germline V gene are KGHSH and LQKENI. This chain's CDR3 is CASSRLAGNFYEQYF. CDR3 in DNA: TGTGCCAGCTCCCGACTAGCGGGGAACTTCTACGAGCAGTACTTC.

In its sample, this clonotype was seen a few times. The rearrangement joins TRBV18 to TRBJ2-1, with unresolved D. CDR1 is KGHSH and CDR2 is LQKENI in the germline V gene. This CDR3 has 16 residues. V gave up 2 bases and J gave up 3 bases, with 14 bases separating them. CDR3 in amino acids: CASSPVHGTNYNEQFF. The CDR3 region has the DNA TGTGCCAGCTCACCAGTACACGGCACAAACTACAATGAGCAGTTCTTC.

Note on this clonotype: Only one base separates this from a far larger clonotype, so it likely reflects a read error. The chain combines TRBV7-9 with TRBJ2-5; the D gene could be TRBD1 or TRBD2 (5 bases each). Germline CDR1 reads SEHNR; CDR2 reads FQNEAQ (reference sequence). The CDR3 has 11 amino acids. The CDR3 coding sequence is TGTGCCAGCTCGGGGCAAGAGACCCAGAACTTC. Translated: CASSGQETQNF.

This clonotype appeared a few times. The rearrangement links TRBV20-1 to TRBJ1-2; D is unresolved. The CDR3 is made up of 13 amino acids. Trimming stripped 0 bases from V and 9 bases from J, with 14 bases between. Germline CDR1 is DFQATT and CDR2 is SNEGSKA (reference sequence). CDR3 bases: TGCAGTGCTAGAGATAGTTTGGTACCCAGCTACACCTTC. Translating gives CSARDSLVPSYTF.

V gene TRBV5-1 combines with J gene TRBJ1-5, with 9 bases identical to TRBD1. This CDR3 is built from 15 residues. The germline CDR1 and CDR2 sequences are SGHRS and YFSETQ. After removal of 5 bases from V and 2 bases from J, the junction contained 5 bases not matched to a gene. Here the CDR3 reads CASSWTGEGNQPQHF. The CDR3, as DNA: TGCGCCAGCAGTTGGACAGGGGAAGGCAATCAGCCCCAGCATTTT.

Written as DNA, the CDR3 is TGTGCCAGCAGCCCTCTAGGGGTTGCGCGGAATGAGCAGTTCTTC. It codes for CASSPLGVARNEQFF. The rearrangement joins TRBV11-2 to TRBJ2-1, with D perhaps matching TRBD1 (5 bases). Germline V gene data show CDR1 as SGHAT and CDR2 as FQNNGV. Between the trimmed V and J ends, which lost 5 bases and 7 bases, there was a span of 18 bases. This CDR3 contains 15 residues.

This clonotype has a handful of counts. The rearrangement joins TRBV3-1 to TRBJ2-5, with 7 bases identical to TRBD1. CDR1 and CDR2 (germline): LGHDT, YNNKEL (reference sequence). This CDR3 is 14 amino acids long. The J segment lost 4 bases and the V segment lost 2 bases, leaving 4 bases of the junction unmatched. CDR3 protein: CASSQTGVRETQYF. In nucleotides, the CDR3 is TGTGCCAGCAGCCAAACAGGGGTCCGAGAGACCCAGTACTTC.

This clonotype has more than one count but fewer than ten. V gene TRBV6-1 combines with J gene TRBJ2-7; D is unresolved. Trimming left V 1 base short and J 5 bases short, with 12 bases between. The germline V gene has CDR1 MNHNS and CDR2 SASEGT. The CDR3 is 14 amino acids. CDR3 coding DNA: TGTGCCAGCAGTGAAGTACAGATCCTAGACGAGCAGTACTTC. It encodes CASSEVQILDEQYF.

The CDR3 protein is CASSYSYKPRNSTYEQYF. CDR3 bases: TGTGCCAGCAGTTACTCGTACAAGCCGCGGAACAGCACCTACGAGCAGTACTTC. The J gene is TRBJ2-5, the V gene TRBV6-5; D remains ambiguous. The end of the DNA fits TRBJ2-7 better, so the J call may be wrong. The germline V gene encodes CDR1 MNHEY and CDR2 SVGAGI. There are 18 residues in the CDR3.

This clonotype was observed a handful of times. The chain employs TRBV7-3 and TRBJ1-1; D gene ambiguous. Between the trimmed V and J ends, which lost 6 bases and 5 bases, there was a span of 13 bases. This CDR3 region has 13 residues. Germline V gives CDR1 SGHTA, CDR2 FQGTGA. The chain's CDR3 is CASSPGTRTEAFF. The CDR3 DNA reads TGTGCCAGCAGTCCGGGCACTAGGACTGAAGCTTTCTTT.

This clonotype was counted between two and nine times. The rearrangement links TRBV11-1 to TRBJ2-5; D gene ambiguous. Near its end, the DNA agrees better with TRBJ2-7, so the J call may be wrong. Germline V lookup: CDR1 SGHAT, CDR2 FQDESV (reference sequence). The CDR3 sequence is 11 residues long. CDR3 in DNA: TGTGCCAGTGGACGATTTTCCGAGCAGTACTTC. Translating it yields CASGRFSEQYF.

This clonotype appeared a single time. J is TRBJ2-5 and V is TRBV20-1; tentative D call: TRBD2 (5 bases). The DNA end favors TRBJ2-7, so the J call may be wrong. This CDR3 is built from 13 residues. The germline V gene encodes CDR1 DFQATT and CDR2 SNEGSKA (reference sequence). CDR3 region: CSARLALSDEQYF. The CDR3 DNA sequence: TGCAGTGCTAGGCTAGCCCTCTCGGACGAGCAGTACTTC.

V gene TRBV19 combines with J gene TRBJ2-1; TRBD1 agrees at 9 bases. The CDR3 has 14 amino acids. After removal of 7 bases from V and 6 bases from J, the junction contained 7 bases not matched to a gene. Germline V gene data show CDR1 as LNHDA and CDR2 as SQIVND (reference sequence). The CDR3 is CASKLGQGFNEQFF. As DNA, the CDR3 is TGTGCCAGTAAACTGGGACAGGGATTCAATGAGCAGTTCTTC.

This clonotype was found a few times. The V gene is TRBV10-3, the J gene TRBJ1-4; D call uncertain. V was clipped by 3 bases and J by 5 bases, with 13 bases between them. CDR1 is ENHRY, CDR2 SYGVKD, per germline. CDR3 size: 15 residues. The CDR3 region has the DNA TGTGCCATCAGTGACCTTCCCGCCGGCAATGAAAAACTGTTTTTT. It translates to CAISDLPAGNEKLFF.

This clonotype was counted between two and nine times. The V and J genes are TRBV12-3 or TRBV12-4 and TRBJ1-4, with TRBD1 identical over 7 bases. After removal of 5 bases from V and 6 bases from J, the junction contained 6 bases not matched to a gene. The CDR3 contains 14 residues. CDR3 protein: CASSRRGTDEKLFF. In DNA form, the CDR3 reads TGTGCCAGCAGTCGCAGGGGGACTGATGAAAAACTGTTTTTT.

V gene TRBV2 combines with J gene TRBJ2-5, with D possibly TRBD2 on 6 matching bases. The last part of the DNA fits TRBJ2-1 better; the J call may be wrong. Germline V gene lookup returns CDR1 SNHLY and CDR2 FYNNEI. This CDR3 contains 14 residues. The DNA for the CDR3 is TGTGCCAGCGTAGCGGTAGGGGAATACAATGAGCAGTTCTTC. It encodes CASVAVGEYNEQFF.

This clonotype was observed a handful of times. V and J are TRBV7-8 and TRBJ1-1, with D tentatively TRBD1 (6 bases). V lost 4 bases, J lost 5 bases, and 14 bases lay in between. The CDR3 is made up of 14 amino acids. The germline gives CDR1 SGHVS, CDR2 FQNEAQ. DNA for the CDR3: TGTGCCAGCAGCTCTGGGACACGGAGGACTGAAGCTTTCTTT. Amino acids: CASSSGTRRTEAFF.

This chain joins TRBV27 and TRBJ2-5; 9 bases match TRBD2. The germline V gene has CDR1 MNHEY and CDR2 SMNVEV (reference sequence). J gave up 4 bases and V 0 bases, and 9 bases lay outside the gene matches. The CDR3 contains 17 residues. The CDR3 here is CASSLSRLAVTGETQYF. The CDR3 region has the DNA TGTGCCAGCAGTTTATCTAGACTAGCGGTCACAGGAGAGACCCAGTACTTC.

The gene calls are TRBV7-2 and TRBJ1-5, with D possibly matching TRBD1 (6 bases). The ends were cut back, 0 bases at V and 5 bases at J, with 11 bases in the middle. CDR3 length: 15 amino acids. Germline CDR1 is SGHTA and CDR2 is FQGNSA. The CDR3 DNA is TGTGCCAGCAGCTTAGCACGGGGGGGCCATCAGCCCCAGCATTTT. Its translation: CASSLARGGHQPQHF.

V and J are TRBV20-1 and TRBJ2-3; 8 bases match TRBD2. This CDR3 region has 14 residues. The germline V gene encodes CDR1 DFQATT and CDR2 SNEGSKA (reference sequence). Germline trimming cut 5 bases from V and 5 bases from J; bases unmatched to any gene: 9. The CDR3 coding sequence is TGCAGTGCTGTGAGCGGGGGTTCGAAAGATACGCAGTATTTT. Its protein is CSAVSGGSKDTQYF.

This clonotype occurred a few times. The V gene is TRBV7-2, the J gene TRBJ2-7, with TRBD2 identical over 12 bases. V gave up 4 bases and J gave up 3 bases; unmatched junction bases: 4. Germline values: CDR1 SGHTA, CDR2 FQGNSA. The CDR3 length is 15 residues. The CDR3 sequence is CASSYTSGGLYEQYF. The CDR3 DNA follows: TGTGCCAGCAGCTATACTAGCGGGGGGCTCTACGAGCAGTACTTC.

The chain uses TRBV7-8 and TRBJ2-7; D gene uncertain. The CDR3 spans 14 residues. Trimming stripped 2 bases from V and 7 bases from J, with 15 bases between. Germline-derived CDR1 and CDR2 are SGHVS and FQNEAQ. CDR3 bases: TGTGCCAGCAGCTTACAATCAAGTCACAATGAGCAGTACTTC. Translating gives CASSLQSSHNEQYF.

This clonotype was found a few times. In DNA form, the CDR3 reads TGTGCCAGCAGCCGAACAGGCAGCGGGACCTCCTACAATGAGCAGTTCTTC. Translation gives CASSRTGSGTSYNEQFF. The chain carries TRBV4-2 and TRBJ2-1, with 7 bases aligning to TRBD2. The CDR3 sequence is 17 residues long. Germline trimming cut 4 bases from V and 0 bases from J; bases unmatched to any gene: 9. The germline CDR1 and CDR2 sequences are LGHNA and YNFKEQ.

This clonotype was detected a few times. The chain carries TRBV7-2 and TRBJ2-1; TRBD1 matches at 7 bases. The CDR3 loop spans 14 amino acids. The V and J ends lost 1 base and 9 bases, in that order; junction bases with no gene match: 6. The germline V gene encodes CDR1 SGHTA and CDR2 FQGNSA. The CDR3 loop is CASSLENNRGEQFF. DNA for the CDR3: TGTGCCAGCAGCTTAGAGAACAACAGGGGTGAGCAGTTCTTC.